Below are 30 T cell receptor beta chains sequenced from a single sample in a study of CD8+ T cells in alopecia areata. Extraction and reverse transcription of RNA yielded cDNA as the sequencing template. The table came from immunoSEQ multiplex PCR; TCRdb's copy has only in-frame clones and leaves some out. The sample records about 200,000 clones, roughly 56% being singletons. Sequences were obtained from CD8+ T cells sorted from blood. These receptors all stem from a human donor in good health.

V gene TRBV4-1 combines with J gene TRBJ2-2; D is undetermined. Germline CDR1 reads MGHRA; CDR2 reads YSYEKL. This CDR3 spans 12 amino acids. Trimming cost V 5 bases and J 4 bases, with 5 bases left between them. The chain's CDR3 is CASSVFTGELFF. For the CDR3, the DNA is TGCGCCAGCAGCGTTTTCACCGGGGAGCTGTTTTTT.

The chain couples TRBV29-1 to TRBJ2-7, with 9 bases that match TRBD1. CDR1 SQVTM and CDR2 ANQGSEA come from the germline V gene. CDR3 size: 12 residues. V shed 3 bases and J 5 bases; nucleotides not matched to a gene: 2. The CDR3 loop is CSVDGTGNEQYF. Here the CDR3 DNA reads TGCAGCGTTGACGGGACAGGGAACGAGCAGTACTTC.

This clone was seen only a few times. J is TRBJ1-2 and V is TRBV7-9, with a possible D match to TRBD1 (6 bases). Trimming left V 1 base short and J 7 bases short, with 7 bases between. Germline CDR1 reads SEHNR; CDR2 reads FQNEAQ (reference sequence). This CDR3 spans 12 amino acids. Written as DNA, the CDR3 is TGTGCCAGCAGCTTAGGGGACACTGGCTACACCTTC. This sequence encodes CASSLGDTGYTF.

V gene TRBV28 combines with J gene TRBJ2-7; 8 positions agree with TRBD2. The V gene end was trimmed by 6 bases and the J gene end by 3 bases; junction bases not matched to a gene: 10. The germline V gene encodes CDR1 MDHEN and CDR2 SYDVKM. The CDR3 contains 15 residues. In DNA form, the CDR3 reads TGTGCCAGCAGAAACATAGCGGGACCAGACTACGAGCAGTACTTC. Translating it yields CASRNIAGPDYEQYF.

This clone was counted only a few times. The rearrangement uses TRBV11-3 and TRBJ2-1, with D hard to call. V was shortened by 5 bases and J by 0 bases, with 11 bases between the two germline ends. The CDR3 runs to 15 residues. Germline lookup yields CDR1 SGHNT and CDR2 YENEEA. CDR3 region: CASSLRWGSYNEQFF. CDR3 coding DNA: TGTGCCAGCAGCCTTCGTTGGGGCTCCTACAATGAGCAGTTCTTC.

This clone has just a few counts. The chain joins TRBV29-1 to TRBJ2-7; weak D call: TRBD2 (6 bases). Trimming pared 7 bases from V and 0 bases from J, leaving 16 bases between. Germline-derived CDR1 and CDR2 are SQVTM and ANQGSEA. The CDR3 runs to 14 residues. The CDR3 loop reads CSAGDSVSSYEQYF. The DNA of the CDR3 is TGCAGCGCGGGGGACTCCGTCAGCTCCTACGAGCAGTACTTC.

This rearrangement joins TRBV4-1 to TRBJ2-7; a weak D match, TRBD1 (5 bases). Trimming pared 1 base from V and 5 bases from J, leaving 9 bases between. Germline assignment: CDR1 MGHRA and CDR2 YSYEKL. The CDR3 is made up of 13 amino acids. The DNA of the CDR3 is TGCGCCAGCAGCCAAGTCAGGGTAGACGAGCAGTACTTC. It codes for CASSQVRVDEQYF.

In its sample, this clone was seen a few times. The chain links TRBV19 to TRBJ1-2; D is unresolved. Trimming removed 7 bases from V and 6 bases from J, with 6 bases in between. CDR1 and CDR2 from the germline V gene are LNHDA and SQIVND (reference sequence). CDR3 length: 10 amino acids. As DNA, the CDR3 is TGTGCCAGTAAGGGAGATGGCTACACCTTC. Amino acid sequence: CASKGDGYTF.

This clone turned up a few times. V and J are TRBV21-1 and TRBJ1-5. TRBV21-1 constitutes a pseudogene. This CDR3 has 19 amino acids. CDR3 nucleotide sequence: TGTGCCAGCAGCAAAGCGCTTTACGGGTCAGCCAAGTCGAATCAGCCCCAGCATTTT. This gives the protein CASSKALYGSAKSNQPQHF.

The rearrangement joins TRBV27 to TRBJ2-3, with D possibly called TRBD1 or TRBD2 (5 bases each). This CDR3 has 14 residues. Germline V CDR1 and CDR2: MNHEY, SMNVEV (reference sequence). V was shortened by 2 bases and J by 2 bases, with 8 bases between the two germline ends. Written as DNA, the CDR3 is TGTGCCAGCAGTTTAGAGGGGACCACAGATACGCAGTATTTT. It yields the protein CASSLEGTTDTQYF.

In regard to this clone: This specimen includes other DNA sequences encoding the same CDR3. The chain employs TRBV11-2 and TRBJ2-7; D might be TRBD1 (5 bases). The ends were cut back, 1 base at V and 6 bases at J, with 7 bases in the middle. This CDR3 region has 12 residues. CDR1 is SGHAT, CDR2 FQNNGV, per germline. The CDR3 is CASSLAGPEQYF. The DNA of the CDR3 is TGTGCCAGCAGCTTAGCAGGGCCCGAGCAGTACTTC.

V and J are TRBV13 and TRBJ1-1; possibly TRBD1 for D (5 bases). The V gene's germline CDR1 is PRHDT and CDR2 FYEKMQ (reference sequence). The V end lost 5 bases, the J end lost 3 bases, and 16 bases lay between the germline ends. The CDR3 is 15 amino acids. The CDR3: CASSPAGDGYTEAFF. The CDR3 DNA reads as TGTGCCAGCAGCCCGGCGGGGGATGGGTACACTGAAGCTTTCTTT. The whole variable domain, remainder taken from reference TRBV13 and TRBJ1-1, is AAGVIQSPRHLIKEKRETATLKCYPIPRHDTVYWYQQGPGQDPQFLISFYEKMQSDKGSIPDRFSAQQFSDYHSELNMSSLELGDSALYFCASSPAGDGYTEAFFGQGTRLTVV.

The genes are TRBV29-1 and TRBJ2-3; D may be TRBD1 (5 bases). The CDR3 has 13 amino acids. The V end was cut by 2 bases, the J end by 0 bases, with 6 bases between. The germline CDR1 and CDR2 sequences are SQVTM and ANQGSEA. The CDR3 spells CSVERGSTDTQYF. As DNA, the CDR3 is TGCAGCGTTGAAAGGGGCAGCACAGATACGCAGTATTTT.

Only a few counts were recorded for this clone. The chain carries TRBV25-1 and TRBJ1-2; D is possibly TRBD1 (5 bases). Trimming pared 3 bases from V and 5 bases from J, leaving 16 bases between. Looked up from germline, CDR1 is MGHDK and CDR2 is SYGVNS. CDR3 length equals 15 residues. In nucleotides, the CDR3 is TGTGCCAGCAGTGACCGGGGACGGGATACTTATGGCTACACCTTC. It codes for CASSDRGRDTYGYTF.

This sequence joins TRBV4-1 and TRBJ2-7, with D possibly TRBD1 on 6 matching bases. The germline V gene has CDR1 MGHRA and CDR2 YSYEKL. The germline V and J ends were trimmed by 2 bases and 5 bases, with 13 bases remaining between them. CDR3 length: 14 amino acids. CDR3 bases: TGCGCCAGCAGCCAAATGCCCACAGGGAACGAGCAGTACTTC. Translating gives CASSQMPTGNEQYF.

The V and J genes are TRBV7-9 and TRBJ2-5, with 7 bases identical to TRBD1. The J call may be mistaken, given a closer DNA end match to TRBJ2-7. Germline V gene data show CDR1 as SEHNR and CDR2 as FQNEAQ (reference sequence). The CDR3 sequence is 12 residues long. CDR3 loop: CASSRDRHEQYF. CDR3 coding DNA: TGTGCCAGCAGCCGGGACAGACACGAGCAGTACTTC.

The chain carries TRBV5-5 and TRBJ1-2; 9 positions agree with TRBD1. Losses at the gene ends were 0 bases for V and 5 bases for J; bases not matched to a gene: 2. Per germline, CDR1 SGHKS and CDR2 YYEKEE (reference sequence). The CDR3 covers 14 residues. CDR3 sequence reads: CASSLEQGAYGYTF. The CDR3, as DNA: TGTGCCAGCAGCTTGGAACAGGGGGCTTATGGCTACACCTTC.

Points on this clone: The sample holds other DNA sequences that translate to the same CDR3. The rearrangement uses TRBV4-1 and TRBJ2-3, with D perhaps matching TRBD1 or TRBD2 (5 bases each). Trimming took off 1 base at V and 1 base at J, with 6 bases between the two ends. This CDR3 comprises 14 residues. Germline V lookup: CDR1 MGHRA, CDR2 YSYEKL. The CDR3: CASSQGGGTDTQYF. The CDR3 region has the DNA TGCGCCAGCAGCCAAGGAGGGGGCACAGATACGCAGTATTTT.

The chain employs TRBV27 and TRBJ2-1, with 9 bases lining up with TRBD1. Trimming took 5 bases from V and 3 from J; bases not matched to a gene: 8. In germline, CDR1 is MNHEY, CDR2 SMNVEV (reference sequence). The CDR3 runs 16 residues. This chain's CDR3 is CASSLMGQGLYNEQFF. Here the CDR3 DNA reads TGTGCCAGCAGTCTCATGGGACAGGGTCTCTACAATGAGCAGTTCTTC.

CDR3: CASSLGETGLADTQYF. DNA for the CDR3: TGTGCCAGCAGCTTGGGGGAGACAGGGTTGGCAGATACGCAGTATTTT. The V call is TRBV7-2, the J call TRBJ2-3; TRBD1 matches at 7 bases. Trimming at V came to 3 bases and at J to 4 bases, leaving 10 bases not matched to a gene. Germline assignment: CDR1 SGHTA and CDR2 FQGNSA. The CDR3 length is 16 residues.

Here the CDR3 reads CASTSRGGDSNQPQHF. CDR3 nucleotides: TGTGCCAGTACCTCCCGAGGGGGCGATAGCAATCAGCCCCAGCATTTT. The chain has TRBV19 and TRBJ1-5, with 7 positions matching TRBD1. Unmatched junction bases numbered 9, after V lost 7 bases and J lost 0 bases. There are 16 residues in the CDR3. Germline assignment: CDR1 LNHDA and CDR2 SQIVND (reference sequence).

This chain connects TRBV29-1 to TRBJ1-2, with TRBD1 matching over 7 bases. With V trimmed by 8 bases and J by 3 bases, 12 bases remained unmatched. CDR1 SQVTM and CDR2 ANQGSEA come from the germline V gene. The CDR3 has 14 residues. CDR3: CSSERTGRDYGYTF. The CDR3 DNA follows: TGCAGCTCGGAGAGGACAGGAAGGGACTATGGCTACACCTTC.

V gene TRBV29-1 combines with J gene TRBJ2-2; TRBD1 agrees at 9 bases. CDR3 length: 15 residues. J gave up 5 bases and V 4 bases, and 8 bases lay outside the gene matches. The germline CDR1 and CDR2 sequences are SQVTM and ANQGSEA. This CDR3 reads CSVVPGQGGTGELFF. Written as DNA, the CDR3 is TGCAGCGTTGTACCGGGACAGGGAGGTACCGGGGAGCTGTTTTTT.

In this sample, this clone turned up many times. This sequence joins TRBV7-9 and TRBJ2-1; 11 bases line up with TRBD2. This CDR3 region has 16 residues. V dropped 1 base and J dropped 7; count of bases not matched to a gene: 6. CDR1 and CDR2 from the germline V gene are SEHNR and FQNEAQ (reference sequence). The CDR3 DNA reads as TGTGCCAGCAGCTTAGGGATAGCGGGGGGGCGAAATGAGCAGTTCTTC. Translated, it gives CASSLGIAGGRNEQFF.

The chain recombines TRBV5-1 with TRBJ2-3; D unclear. Germline V gives CDR1 SGHRS, CDR2 YFSETQ. Trimming left V 4 bases short and J 0 bases short, with 12 bases between. The CDR3 sequence is 15 residues long. Written as DNA, the CDR3 is TGCGCCAGCAGCCCGGCCCCCCCCAGCACAGATACGCAGTATTTT. Residues: CASSPAPPSTDTQYF.

The J gene is TRBJ1-5, the V gene TRBV7-9, with a weak D call TRBD1 (6 bases). V was cut by 4 bases and J by 5 bases, with 9 bases left in between. In germline, CDR1 is SEHNR, CDR2 FQNEAQ (reference sequence). The CDR3 contains 13 residues. CDR3 in DNA: TGTGCCAGCAGCTCAGGGGTGGATCAGCCCCAGCATTTT. Encoded protein: CASSSGVDQPQHF.

The chain employs TRBV13 and TRBJ2-7, with 10 bases aligning to TRBD1. V shed 5 bases and J 3 bases; nucleotides not matched to a gene: 7. The CDR3 loop spans 15 amino acids. Germline CDR1 PRHDT, CDR2 FYEKMQ (reference sequence). For the CDR3, the DNA is TGTGCCAGCAGCCTGACCGGGACAGGGGACTACGAGCAGTACTTC. Residues: CASSLTGTGDYEQYF.

This rearrangement joins TRBV9 to TRBJ2-3, with 8 bases that match TRBD1. The CDR3 runs to 16 residues. V trimming: 2 bases; J trimming: 0 bases; junction bases outside the gene matches: 5. Germline V gene data show CDR1 as SGDLS and CDR2 as YYNGEE. CDR3 loop: CASSVSDRESTDTQYF. The CDR3 coding sequence is TGTGCCAGCAGCGTCTCGGACAGGGAAAGCACAGATACGCAGTATTTT.

This chain links TRBV2 with TRBJ2-1; the D is unclear. The germline V gene encodes CDR1 SNHLY and CDR2 FYNNEI. V dropped 4 bases and J dropped 4 bases, with 5 bases sitting between them. This CDR3 is 12 amino acids long. CDR3 residues: CASSGQYNEQFF. CDR3 DNA: TGTGCCAGCAGTGGTCAATACAATGAGCAGTTCTTC.

Only a few counts were recorded for this clone. The V gene is TRBV2, the J gene TRBJ2-7; TRBD1 or TRBD2 may be the D gene (5 bases each). The CDR3 runs 13 residues. The germline V gene encodes CDR1 SNHLY and CDR2 FYNNEI. Trimming stripped 4 bases from V and 3 bases from J, with 10 bases between. CDR3 sequence (DNA): TGTGCCAGCAGTGCCAGAGGGGACTACGAGCAGTACTTC. It is translated as CASSARGDYEQYF.